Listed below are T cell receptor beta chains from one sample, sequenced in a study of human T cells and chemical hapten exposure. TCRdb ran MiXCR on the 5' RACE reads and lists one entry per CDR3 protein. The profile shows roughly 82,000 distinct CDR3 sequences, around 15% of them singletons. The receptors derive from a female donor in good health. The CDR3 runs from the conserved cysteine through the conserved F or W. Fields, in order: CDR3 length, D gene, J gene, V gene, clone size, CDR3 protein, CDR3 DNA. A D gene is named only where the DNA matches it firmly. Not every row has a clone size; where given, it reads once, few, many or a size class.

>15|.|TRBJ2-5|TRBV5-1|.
CASSPGRTLQETQYF
TGCGCCAGCAGCCCGGGACGTACGCTCCAAGAGACCCAGTACTTC
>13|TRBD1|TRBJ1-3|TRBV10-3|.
CAIQGDSGNTIYF
TGTGCCATACAGGGGGACTCTGGAAACACCATATATTTT
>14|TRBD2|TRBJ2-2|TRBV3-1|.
CASSPRGGSGELFF
TGTGCCAGCAGCCCCCGGGGGGGGTCCGGGGAGCTGTTTTTT
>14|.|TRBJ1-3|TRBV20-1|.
CSASFPESGNTIYF
TGCAGTGCTAGCTTTCCCGAGTCTGGAAACACCATATATTTT
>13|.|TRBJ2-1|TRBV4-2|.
CASSQEMGDEQFF
TGTGCCAGCAGCCAAGAAATGGGGGATGAGCAGTTCTTC
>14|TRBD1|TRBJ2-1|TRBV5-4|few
CASSPRQGKYEQFF
TGTGCCAGCAGCCCACGACAGGGGAAGTATGAGCAGTTCTTC
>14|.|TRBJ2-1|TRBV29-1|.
CSVEGQGRDNEQFF
TGCAGCGTTGAAGGCCAGGGTCGGGACAATGAGCAGTTCTTC
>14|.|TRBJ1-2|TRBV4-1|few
CASSQEDEVGGYTF
TGCGCCAGCAGCCAAGAGGATGAAGTTGGTGGCTACACCTTC
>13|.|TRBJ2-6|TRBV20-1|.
CSARETGANVLTF
TGCAGTGCTAGAGAGACTGGGGCCAACGTCCTGACTTTC
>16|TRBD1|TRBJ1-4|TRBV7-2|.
CASTLDRVRPDEKLFF
TGTGCCAGCACCCTAGACAGGGTACGGCCCGATGAAAAACTGTTTTTT
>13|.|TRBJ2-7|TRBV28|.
CASSPPGSYEQYF
TGTGCCAGCAGTCCTCCCGGGTCCTACGAGCAGTACTTC
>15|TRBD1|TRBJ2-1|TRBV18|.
CASSPGQGERGEQFF
TGTGCCAGCTCACCGGGACAGGGGGAGCGGGGTGAGCAGTTCTTC
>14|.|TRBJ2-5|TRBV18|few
CASSPLSGLGTQYF
TGTGCCAGCTCACCGTTATCGGGTCTTGGGACCCAGTACTTC
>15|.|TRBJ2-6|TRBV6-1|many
CASSEDSSGANVLTF
TGTGCCAGCAGTGAAGACAGCTCTGGGGCCAACGTCCTGACTTTC
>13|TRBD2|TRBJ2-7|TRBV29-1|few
CSVEGQGGYEQYF
TGCAGCGTTGAAGGGCAGGGAGGGTACGAGCAGTACTTC
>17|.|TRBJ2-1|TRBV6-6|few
CASSYSIGRGMDNEQFF
TGTGCCAGCAGTTACTCTATCGGACGGGGGATGGACAATGAGCAGTTCTTC
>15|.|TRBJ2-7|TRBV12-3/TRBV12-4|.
CASSFLGIDRDEQYF
TGTGCCAGCAGTTTCTTGGGAATTGACCGAGACGAGCAGTACTTC
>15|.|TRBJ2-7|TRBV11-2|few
CASSYGEGGPNEQYF
TGTGCCAGCAGCTATGGAGAAGGGGGACCTAACGAGCAGTACTTC
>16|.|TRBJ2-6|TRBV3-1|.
CASSQDRVGGANVLTF
TGTGCCAGCAGCCAAGATAGGGTGGGGGGGGCCAACGTCCTGACTTTC
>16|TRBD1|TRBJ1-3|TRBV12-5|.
CASGLGQGISGNTIYF
TGTGCTAGTGGTTTGGGACAGGGCATCTCTGGAAACACCATATATTTT
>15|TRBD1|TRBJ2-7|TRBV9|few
CASSPLGTGNYEQYF
TGTGCCAGCAGCCCCCTGGGGACAGGCAACTACGAGCAGTACTTC
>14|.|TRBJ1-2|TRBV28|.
CASSPRQSFYGYTF
TGTGCCAGCAGTCCTAGACAGAGCTTCTATGGCTACACCTTC
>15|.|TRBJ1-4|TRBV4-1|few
CASSHNREGVEKLFF
TGCGCCAGCAGCCACAACAGGGAAGGGGTAGAAAAACTGTTTTTT
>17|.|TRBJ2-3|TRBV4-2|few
CASSQEGLGAGTDTQYF
TGTGCCAGCAGCCAAGAAGGCCTCGGGGCGGGCACAGATACGCAGTATTTT
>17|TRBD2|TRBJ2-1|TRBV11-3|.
CASSSGVAGETYNEQFF
TGTGCCAGCAGCTCGGGAGTAGCGGGAGAGACCTACAATGAGCAGTTCTTC
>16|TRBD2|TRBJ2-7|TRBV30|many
CAWTPGLAGAFDEQYF
TGTGCCTGGACACCGGGACTAGCGGGAGCTTTCGACGAGCAGTACTTC
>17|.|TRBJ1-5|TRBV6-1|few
CASSSTYWIYSNQPQHF
TGTGCCAGCAGTTCCACCTATTGGATCTATAGCAATCAGCCCCAGCATTTT
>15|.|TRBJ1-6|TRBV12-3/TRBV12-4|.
CASSPDYSYNSPLHF
TGTGCCAGCAGCCCGGACTACTCCTATAATTCACCCCTCCACTTT
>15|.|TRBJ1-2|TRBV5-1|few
CASSLALGQSYGYTF
TGCGCCAGCAGCTTGGCCCTGGGTCAGAGCTATGGCTACACCTTC
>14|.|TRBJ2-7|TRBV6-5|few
CASKSAGLGYEQYF
TGTGCCAGCAAGTCGGCAGGGCTCGGCTACGAGCAGTACTTC